The rows below give T cell receptor beta chains drawn from one sample of a study of blood T cell repertoires in COVID-19. Assay used: immunoSEQ multiplex PCR; TCRdb lists only in-frame clones, some missing. The sample includes around 260,000 clones, under 85% of them seen just once. Sequenced material: peripheral blood. These TCRs come from a human donor with COVID-19, enrolled during active disease. The donor label of this sample is uncertain. The conserved cysteine and the conserved F or W are not part of the CDR3 here. Fields, in order: V gene, CDR3 protein.

TRBV21-1,ASSSFTGGCEQH
TRBV6-5,ASSPSAAKDQPQH
TRBV7-8,ASSRDLETQY
TRBV3-1/TRBV3-2,ASSPQQGLQPQH
TRBV7-2,ASSWGQVYGYT
TRBV12-2,ASRKQGATNEKLF
TRBV24-1,ATSDGGGGNQPQH
TRBV19,ASSTGAGKIPNEQF
TRBV11-2,ASSQDRSSYEQY
TRBV28,ASSLIDRPNTEAF
TRBV19,ASSARGGGLYEQY
TRBV18,ASSSGLANTGELF
TRBV11-2,ASSPVLTARNEQF
TRBV28,ASSPYLGGNGYT
TRBV5-1,ASRPQPGQQETQY
TRBV7-9,ASSLGSPT
TRBV19,ASGGHQEVGNTIY
TRBV19,ASSQDMGLGQPQH
TRBV10-3,AISDRVSNYGYT